Sequencing of this T cell receptor (beta chain) was carried out in a study of blood T cell repertoires in COVID-19. This CDR3 is 12 amino acids long. Trimming stripped 5 bases from V and 6 bases from J, with 8 bases between. The germline V gene encodes CDR1 MNHEY and CDR2 SVGEGT. This table comes from immunoSEQ multiplex PCR, and its TCRdb copy is limited to in-frame clones, with some not included. This sample has fewer than 150,000 clones, with roughly 88% found just once. The chain joins TRBV6-2 or TRBV6-3 to TRBJ2-1; a possible D gene is TRBD2 (6 bases). This clonotype was sampled from a woman between 70 and 85 years old who had recovered from COVID-19. Input material: peripheral blood. CDR3 amino acids: CASSEGLNEQFF. The CDR3 DNA is TGTGCCAGCAGTGAGGGACTCAATGAGCAGTTCTTC.